This TCR beta chain was obtained from a study of shared T cell receptors in the human thymus. A word on this clone: The DNA is left out, because the CDR3 cannot be placed on it with certainty; the CDR3 is given as TCRdb lists it.

Germline assignment: CDR1 SNHLY and CDR2 FYNNEI. The CDR3 extends over 17 residues, inclusive of both ends. Sequencing was performed with immunoSEQ multiplex PCR; in TCRdb, only in-frame clones are kept and a portion is missing. The sample records roughly 550,000 clones, approximately 80% being singletons. This sample also appeared in a second study, on human thymus T cells. That investigation notes: It looked as if thymic and blood repertoires used V and J genes in a biased way.

The rearrangement uses TRBV2 and TRBJ2-1; TRBD2, as called in the table, went unchecked against the DNA. The receptor was isolated from a boy younger than two with a congenital heart defect. Sequenced sample: thymocytes. The CDR3 is CASSVGVGSGRAREPFF.